The entry that follows covers one T cell receptor beta chain sequence. Its specificity is not known. The source of the sample is a study of cytomegalovirus exposure and HLA in healthy donors. The study ran its PCR with 60 Vbeta and 13 Jbeta primers. Generated by immunoSEQ multiplex PCR, the TCRdb table keeps only in-frame clones and is missing some. The sample has approximately 61,000 clones, under 85% seen once. The study's findings and limits: There were several of the most significant clusters that appeared linked to common viral pathogens in a later analysis.

Source material: PBMCs. This clonotype was sampled from a man over 45 in good health and CMV-seropositive.

The CDR3 coding sequence is TGTGCCAGCAGGATACACCGGGTGAACAATGAGCAGTTCTTC. This encodes CASRIHRVNNEQFF. This chain joins TRBV27 and TRBJ2-1, with D unclear. The CDR3 contains 14 residues. Per the germline V gene, CDR1 is MNHEY and CDR2 is SMNVEV (reference sequence). Trimming stripped 6 bases from V and 5 bases from J, with 14 bases between.